The 26 T cell receptor beta chains presented below share a single source sample, sequenced in a study of blood T cell repertoires in COVID-19 (dated by TCRdb to 2018 to 2021). Library method: the immunoSEQ multiplex PCR assay. The table comes from immuneACCESS by way of TCRdb, which keeps in-frame sequences with V and J called. Part of the clones is missing from these tables; in studies checked, under half for an unresolved V gene and the rest for unknown reasons. The sample data list 200,000 to 300,000 clones, and about 82% of these were observed just once. Together, the top ten hold about 6.3% of the sample. Sequencing was carried out using peripheral blood. The receptor source for this set is a woman between 55 and 75 years old with active or convalescent COVID-19.

The chain combines TRBV19 with TRBJ1-5; D uncertain. The CDR3 is made up of 16 amino acids. The germline gives CDR1 LNHDA, CDR2 SQIVND (reference sequence). The ends were cut back, 5 bases at V and 4 bases at J, with 18 bases in the middle. Here the CDR3 reads CASSPWPEVRNQPQHF. The DNA for the CDR3 is TGTGCCAGTAGTCCCTGGCCCGAGGTCCGGAATCAGCCCCAGCATTTT.

This chain links TRBV5-4 with TRBJ2-1, with 10 nucleotides matching TRBD2. With V trimmed by 3 bases and J by 8 bases, 20 bases remained unmatched. Germline-derived CDR1 and CDR2 are SGHNT and YYREEE (reference sequence). This CDR3 is built from 19 residues. CDR3 amino acids: CASSWNGVASGSSRDEQFF. The CDR3 bases are TGTGCCAGCAGCTGGAATGGGGTGGCTAGCGGGAGCTCAAGGGATGAGCAGTTCTTC.

V gene TRBV27 combines with J gene TRBJ2-7, with 10 positions matching TRBD1. The CDR3 length is 15 residues. V shed 6 bases, J shed 0 bases, and the junction held 5 bases outside the gene matches. From germline, CDR1 is MNHEY and CDR2 SMNVEV (reference sequence). The CDR3 loop is CASSSGQGGSYEQYF. The CDR3 coding sequence is TGTGCCAGCAGCTCCGGACAGGGGGGCTCCTACGAGCAGTACTTC.

The chain uses TRBV7-8 and TRBJ2-3, with a weak D call TRBD1 (5 bases). Trimming took off 5 bases at V and 4 bases at J, with 13 bases between the two ends. The CDR3 length is 14 residues. Germline assignment: CDR1 SGHVS and CDR2 FQNEAQ. The CDR3 DNA reads TGTGCCAGCAGCCAGACAGTCCACCCAGATACGCAGTATTTT. This gives the protein CASSQTVHPDTQYF.

This rearrangement joins TRBV30 to TRBJ1-2, with D uncertain. Trimming stripped 2 bases from V and 2 bases from J, with 9 bases between. This CDR3 comprises 13 residues. In germline, CDR1 is GTSNPN, CDR2 SVGIG (reference sequence). The CDR3 nucleotides are TGTGCCTGGAGTAAGAGGGCCAACTATGGCTACACCTTC. Translating it yields CAWSKRANYGYTF.

This rearrangement joins TRBV6-4 to TRBJ1-1; 9 bases are a match to TRBD1. With 6 bases clipped from V and 1 base from J, the junction kept 3 bases outside the gene matches. Germline CDR1 is MRHNA and CDR2 is SNTAGT. This CDR3 contains 14 residues. Written as DNA, the CDR3 is TGTGCCAGCAGGGACAGGGGAGGGAACACTGAAGCTTTCTTT. Amino acid sequence: CASRDRGGNTEAFF.

This rearrangement joins TRBV5-1 to TRBJ1-5, with D unresolved. Germline loops: CDR1 SGHRS, CDR2 YFSETQ. Trimming pared 2 bases from V and 9 bases from J, leaving 12 bases between. The CDR3 consists of 13 residues. The CDR3 coding sequence is TGCGCCAGCAGCTTATCGGCCTCAGGGCCCCAGCATTTT. Protein product: CASSLSASGPQHF.

The chain recombines TRBV14 with TRBJ1-4, with unresolved D. The length of the CDR3 is 14 residues. Germline V gene lookup returns CDR1 SGHDN and CDR2 FVKESK. Trimming pared 3 bases from V and 3 bases from J, leaving 8 bases between. The CDR3 nucleotides read TGTGCCAGCAGCCAGCGGGGAGCTAATGAAAAACTGTTTTTT. It specifies CASSQRGANEKLFF.

The chain links TRBV5-1 to TRBJ2-5; 7 nucleotides align to TRBD1. With 5 bases clipped from V and 0 bases from J, the junction kept 4 bases outside the gene matches. CDR3 size: 14 residues. Germline V lookup: CDR1 SGHRS, CDR2 YFSETQ. The CDR3: CASSTDRHQETQYF. CDR3 bases: TGCGCCAGCAGTACGGACAGGCACCAAGAGACCCAGTACTTC.

This chain links TRBV3-1 (or the pseudogene TRBV3-2) with TRBJ2-7; D is perhaps TRBD2 (6 bases). CDR3 size: 14 residues. Trimming left V 2 bases short and J 6 bases short, with 14 bases between. The germline CDR1 and CDR2 sequences are LGHDT and YNNKEL (reference sequence). CDR3 bases: TGTGCCAGCAGCCAATTTTCGGGAGCGGGCGAGCAGTACTTC. This gives the protein CASSQFSGAGEQYF.

This chain links TRBV20-1 with TRBJ1-4; possible D gene TRBD1, 5 bases. Germline V gene sequence: CDR1 DFQATT, CDR2 SNEGSKA (reference sequence). Trimming cost V 4 bases and J 10 bases, with 7 bases left between them. This CDR3 is 10 amino acids long. CDR3 protein: CSATDRKLFF. In DNA, the CDR3 is TGCAGTGCTACCGACAGAAAACTGTTTTTT.

This clone was observed a handful of times. The chain couples TRBV7-5 to TRBJ1-2; the tabulated D call, TRBD1, remains unverified against the DNA. TRBV7-5 is reported as a pseudogene. CDR3 size: 13 residues. CDR3: CARSRQGSGGYTF. CDR3 coding DNA: TGTGCCAGAAGCCGACAGGGGTCAGGGGGCTACACCTTC.

The gene calls are TRBV2 and TRBJ2-5; 7 bases are shared with TRBD2. This CDR3 is built from 14 residues. V trimming: 6 bases; J trimming: 5 bases; junction bases outside the gene matches: 9. Per the germline V gene, CDR1 is SNHLY and CDR2 is FYNNEI. The CDR3 region is CASSPGGGLETQYF. The CDR3 region has the DNA TGTGCCAGCAGCCCGGGAGGCGGTCTGGAGACCCAGTACTTC.

The chain couples TRBV10-1 to TRBJ2-1, with D perhaps matching TRBD2 (5 bases). CDR1 is WNHNN and CDR2 is SYGVQD in the germline V gene (reference sequence). V lost 5 bases and J lost 7, with 12 bases in between. The CDR3 consists of 13 residues. CDR3 sequence reads: CASSPEAVNEQFF. CDR3 nucleotide sequence: TGCGCCAGCAGTCCCGAAGCGGTAAATGAGCAGTTCTTC.

The chain couples TRBV28 to TRBJ1-4, with D perhaps TRBD1 (6 bases). Germline V gives CDR1 MDHEN, CDR2 SYDVKM. V was clipped by 4 bases and J by 3 bases, with 12 bases between them. The CDR3 sequence is 15 residues long. The CDR3 DNA is TGTGCCAGCAGTTCTAGGGGGGGCTCTAATGAAAAACTGTTTTTT. It is translated as CASSSRGGSNEKLFF.

The CDR3 DNA sequence: TGTGCCAGCAGTCCCGGAGGCGTAGAGCAGTTCTTC. Residues: CASSPGGVEQFF. The chain has TRBV27 and TRBJ2-1, with a possible D match to TRBD2 (5 bases). The germline V and J ends were trimmed by 5 bases and 10 bases, with 12 bases remaining between them. The germline V gene encodes CDR1 MNHEY and CDR2 SMNVEV (reference sequence). The CDR3 runs to 12 residues.

On this clone: Distinct nucleotide sequences in the sample also encode this CDR3. The V and J genes are TRBV7-9 and TRBJ1-1; no firm D call. Per the germline V gene, CDR1 is SEHNR and CDR2 is FQNEAQ (reference sequence). The V gene lost 4 bases and the J gene lost 4 bases, with 7 bases spanning the gap. The CDR3 covers 12 residues. The CDR3 sequence: CASSSRGTEAFF. As DNA, the CDR3 is TGTGCCAGCAGCTCGAGAGGCACTGAAGCTTTCTTT.

The chain employs TRBV6-4 and TRBJ1-2, with TRBD1 identical over 12 bases. Germline CDR1 and CDR2: MRHNA and SNTAGT. Unmatched junction bases numbered 8, after V lost 7 bases and J lost 8 bases. The CDR3 length is 14 residues. The CDR3 DNA reads as TGTGCCAGCAAAAGGGACAGGGGGCGCGGGGGCTACACCTTC. Its protein product is CASKRDRGRGGYTF.

This chain uses TRBV11-1 with TRBJ1-3, with D uncertain. V lost 3 bases and J 0 bases, leaving 6 bases between the germline ends. There are 14 residues in the CDR3. The germline gives CDR1 SGHAT, CDR2 FQDESV (reference sequence). The CDR3 protein is CASSLRDSGNTIYF. In nucleotides, the CDR3 is TGTGCCAGCAGCTTGAGGGACTCTGGAAACACCATATATTTT.

The gene calls are TRBV24-1 and TRBJ1-5; 7 nucleotides align to TRBD1. This CDR3 is 15 amino acids long. J lost 5 bases, V lost 2 bases, and 5 bases had no gene match. Looked up from germline, CDR1 is KGHDR and CDR2 is SFDVKD. The CDR3 spells CATSDSQGSYQPQHF. CDR3 in DNA: TGTGCCACCAGTGATTCACAGGGGAGTTATCAGCCCCAGCATTTT.

The chain carries TRBV6-5 and TRBJ1-6, with D possibly TRBD1 on 5 matching bases. V was clipped by 8 bases and J by 3 bases, with 8 bases between them. Germline CDR1 and CDR2: MNHEY and SVGAGI. The CDR3 is made up of 13 amino acids. The DNA for the CDR3 is TGTGCCAGCCGACAGTTCTATAATTCACCCCTCCACTTT. Translation: CASRQFYNSPLHF.

The chain couples TRBV28 to TRBJ2-1; D is unresolved. Germline V gene sequence: CDR1 MDHEN, CDR2 SYDVKM. The V gene lost 4 bases and the J gene lost 7 bases, with 11 bases spanning the gap. This CDR3 is built from 13 residues. DNA of the CDR3: TGTGCCAGCAGTTCCGCGACTGTAAATGAGCAGTTCTTC. Amino acids: CASSSATVNEQFF.

V and J are TRBV6-5 and TRBJ1-1, with 7 bases aligning to TRBD1. V dropped 6 bases and J dropped 2; count of bases not matched to a gene: 6. CDR1 and CDR2 (germline): MNHEY, SVGAGI. The CDR3 sequence is 14 residues long. The DNA for the CDR3 is TGTGCCAGCAGCCTGGGACAGTCTAACACTGAAGCTTTCTTT. It specifies CASSLGQSNTEAFF.

This rearrangement joins TRBV18 to TRBJ1-1; D might be TRBD1 (6 bases). Germline assignment: CDR1 KGHSH and CDR2 LQKENI. This CDR3 is 12 amino acids long. The V end was cut by 3 bases, the J end by 10 bases, with 12 bases between. The CDR3 reads CASSPQGIRAFF. CDR3 sequence (DNA): TGTGCCAGCTCACCGCAGGGGATTCGAGCTTTCTTT.

CDR3 nucleotides: TGCGCCAGCAGCGTGCGGGGGCCAGGAGAGACCCAGTACTTC. This encodes CASSVRGPGETQYF. The genes are TRBV5-1 and TRBJ2-5; perhaps TRBD2 as D (7 bases). V was trimmed by 4 bases and J by 4 bases, leaving 14 bases between them. The length of the CDR3 is 14 residues. Germline loops: CDR1 SGHRS, CDR2 YFSETQ.

V and J are TRBV6-1 and TRBJ1-5; D ambiguous. The CDR3 is 13 amino acids. CDR1 and CDR2 (germline): MNHNS, SASEGT. Between the trimmed V and J ends, which lost 0 bases and 6 bases, there was a span of 6 bases. The CDR3 nucleotides are TGTGCCAGCAGTGAAGCCGGGGTTCAGCCCCAGCATTTT. This sequence encodes CASSEAGVQPQHF.